The 4 T cell receptor beta chains below were found in one sample sequenced in a study of cytomegalovirus exposure and HLA in healthy donors. Primers for the PCR totalled 60 Vbeta and 13 Jbeta. The data were produced by immunoSEQ multiplex PCR, yet TCRdb's version contains in-frame clones alone and is incomplete. There are roughly 100,000 clones in the sample; about 62% occur only once, and 4% to 5.5% lies in the top ten. The sequenced sample was PBMCs. Receptors originate from a human donor in good health.

This clone was counted a few times. This chain uses TRBV5-4 with TRBJ1-1; a weak D match, TRBD1 (5 bases). The CDR3 consists of 12 residues. Germline V lookup: CDR1 SGHNT, CDR2 YYREEE (reference sequence). The V end was cut by 3 bases, the J end by 7 bases, with 10 bases between. The CDR3: CASSSPQGEAFF. The CDR3 region has the DNA TGTGCCAGCAGCTCCCCCCAGGGTGAAGCTTTCTTT.

This chain uses TRBV28 with TRBJ1-2; D is ambiguous. The CDR3 runs to 13 residues. Germline V gene lookup returns CDR1 MDHEN and CDR2 SYDVKM. The ends were cut back, 2 bases at V and 0 bases at J, with 4 bases in the middle. CDR3 DNA: TGTGCCAGCAGTTTAGCAGCTAACTATGGCTACACCTTC. This translates into CASSLAANYGYTF.

The chain is built from TRBV5-6 and TRBJ1-1; D remains ambiguous. The germline CDR1 and CDR2 sequences are SGHDT and YYEEEE. The CDR3 totals 17 residues. Trimming took off 0 bases at V and 3 bases at J, with 18 bases between the two ends. CDR3: CASSLGPPGAVYTEAFF. DNA for the CDR3: TGTGCCAGCAGCTTGGGCCCGCCGGGAGCTGTATACACTGAAGCTTTCTTT.

The V gene is TRBV10-3, the J gene TRBJ2-7; 7 bases line up with TRBD1. The CDR3 sequence is 13 residues long. The J segment lost 3 bases and the V segment lost 6 bases, leaving 5 bases of the junction unmatched. Germline V CDR1 and CDR2: ENHRY, SYGVKD. DNA for the CDR3: TGTGCCATCAGGAGACAGGGCCGCTACGAGCAGTACTTC. It encodes CAIRRQGRYEQYF.